This is a list of T cell receptor beta chains from one sample in a study of blood T cell repertoires in COVID-19. Produced via immunoSEQ multiplex PCR; TCRdb's table is partial and in-frame only. The data contain about 230,000 clones, around 84% of them singletons. The sequenced material came from peripheral blood. Every receptor here comes from a woman older than 75 with active or convalescent COVID-19. Both conserved end residues are part of each CDR3. Fields, in order: CDR3 protein, CDR3 DNA, J gene, V gene, clone size, D gene. D genes are given only for firm matches. Size values are once, few and many counts, or a class for expanded clones, and some rows have none.

CDR3: CASSLRTSGENNEQFF
DNA: TGTGCCAGCAGTTTACGGACTAGCGGGGAAAACAATGAGCAGTTCTTC
J: TRBJ2-1
V: TRBV28
size: NA
D: TRBD2

CDR3: CASSFAGSGTEAFF
DNA: TGTGCCAGCAGCTTCGCCGGTTCAGGCACTGAAGCTTTCTTT
J: TRBJ1-1
V: TRBV4-2
size: NA
D: NA

CDR3: CASSVQGIEAFF
DNA: TGTGCCAGCAGTGTACAGGGGATTGAAGCTTTCTTT
J: TRBJ1-1
V: TRBV7-3
size: NA
D: TRBD1

CDR3: CASRGSTDTQYF
DNA: TGTGCCTCTCGAGGAAGCACAGATACGCAGTATTTT
J: TRBJ2-3
V: TRBV6-5
size: once
D: NA

CDR3: CASSLERSPTDTQYF
DNA: TGTGCCAGCAGCTTAGAGCGGAGCCCCACAGATACGCAGTATTTT
J: TRBJ2-3
V: TRBV7-3
size: once
D: NA

CDR3: CASSRAVNEKLFF
DNA: TGTGCCAGCAGCCGGGCCGTTAATGAAAAACTGTTTTTT
J: TRBJ1-4
V: TRBV3-1/TRBV3-2
size: NA
D: NA

CDR3: CATSSRERSSTDTQYF
DNA: TGTGCCACCAGCTCCCGGGAGAGGTCTAGCACAGATACGCAGTATTTT
J: TRBJ2-3
V: TRBV15
size: NA
D: NA

CDR3: CASSYPRGLAETYEQYF
DNA: TGTGCCAGCAGTTACCCCCGGGGACTAGCGGAAACCTACGAGCAGTACTTC
J: TRBJ2-7
V: TRBV6-2/TRBV6-3
size: NA
D: TRBD2

CDR3: CASSRVGGSYEQYF
DNA: TGTGCCAGCAGTCGCGTGGGGGGTTCCTACGAGCAGTACTTC
J: TRBJ2-7
V: TRBV6-5
size: once
D: NA

CDR3: CASSFLGGLEQYF
DNA: TGTGCCAGCAGTTTCTTGGGGGGTCTCGAGCAGTACTTC
J: TRBJ2-7
V: TRBV6-5
size: NA
D: NA

CDR3: CASSLTYIAGFADTQYF
DNA: TGTGCCAGCAGCTTAACATACATAGCGGGTTTCGCAGATACGCAGTATTTT
J: TRBJ2-3
V: TRBV7-9
size: NA
D: TRBD2

CDR3: CASSLDLAGTNTQYF
DNA: TGTGCCAGCAGCTTAGATCTAGCGGGGACAAATACGCAGTATTTT
J: TRBJ2-3
V: TRBV11-2
size: NA
D: TRBD2

CDR3: CASSLQQPQHF
DNA: TGTGCCAGCAGTTTACAGCAGCCCCAGCATTTT
J: TRBJ1-5
V: TRBV28
size: NA
D: NA

CDR3: CASSLRGHSNQPQHF
DNA: TGTGCCAGCAGCCTAAGGGGACACAGCAATCAGCCCCAGCATTTT
J: TRBJ1-5
V: TRBV11-2
size: few
D: NA

CDR3: CASRRQDQETQYF
DNA: TGCGCCAGCCGCAGGCAAGATCAAGAGACCCAGTACTTC
J: TRBJ2-5
V: TRBV5-1
size: NA
D: NA

CDR3: CASSPRTGVTGELFF
DNA: TGTGCCAGTAGTCCACGGACAGGGGTCACCGGGGAGCTGTTTTTT
J: TRBJ2-2
V: TRBV19
size: NA
D: TRBD1

CDR3: CASGGADTQYF
DNA: TGTGCCAGCGGGGGGGCGGATACGCAGTATTTT
J: TRBJ2-3
V: TRBV3-1/TRBV3-2
size: NA
D: NA

CDR3: CAWRAKGGSYNEQFF
DNA: TGTGCCTGGAGGGCGAAAGGGGGCTCCTACAATGAGCAGTTCTTC
J: TRBJ2-1
V: TRBV30
size: NA
D: NA

CDR3: CASSSATGAGNQPQHF
DNA: TGTGCCAGCAGCTCCGCTACAGGGGCCGGCAATCAGCCCCAGCATTTT
J: TRBJ1-5
V: TRBV5-6
size: NA
D: TRBD1

CDR3: CARPSSEWTFLRHEQYF
DNA: TGTGCCAGGCCCAGTTCCGAATGGACTTTCCTGCGCCACGAGCAGTACTTC
J: TRBJ2-7
V: TRBV9
size: NA
D: NA

CDR3: CASSLGTGDDEQYF
DNA: TGTGCCAGCAGCCTTGGGACAGGGGACGACGAGCAGTACTTC
J: TRBJ2-7
V: TRBV7-3
size: NA
D: TRBD1

CDR3: CASSADRGSTLFF
DNA: TGTGCCAGCAGTGCTGACAGGGGTAGTACCCTTTTCTTT
J: TRBJ1-1
V: TRBV2
size: NA
D: TRBD1

CDR3: CASSLSVPYEQYF
DNA: TGTGCCAGCAGTTTGAGTGTACCCTACGAGCAGTACTTC
J: TRBJ2-7
V: TRBV28
size: NA
D: NA

CDR3: CASTASGGPYNEQFF
DNA: TGTGCCAGCACGGCTAGCGGGGGGCCTTACAATGAGCAGTTCTTC
J: TRBJ2-1
V: TRBV6-5
size: NA
D: TRBD2